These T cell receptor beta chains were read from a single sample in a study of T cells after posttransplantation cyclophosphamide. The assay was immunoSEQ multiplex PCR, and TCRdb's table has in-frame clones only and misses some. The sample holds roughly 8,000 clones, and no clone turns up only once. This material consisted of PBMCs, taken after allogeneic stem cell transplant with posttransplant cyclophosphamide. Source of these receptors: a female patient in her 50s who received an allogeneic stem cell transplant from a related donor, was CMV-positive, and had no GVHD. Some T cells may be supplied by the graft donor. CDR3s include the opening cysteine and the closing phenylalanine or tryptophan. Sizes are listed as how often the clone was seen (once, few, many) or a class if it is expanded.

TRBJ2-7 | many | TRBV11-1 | CASSLGGTVLEQYF
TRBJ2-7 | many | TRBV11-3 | CASSLGQGPPEGFYEQYF
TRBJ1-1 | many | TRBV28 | CASSFMSRGDTEAFF
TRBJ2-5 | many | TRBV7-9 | CASSLSGGGKETQYF
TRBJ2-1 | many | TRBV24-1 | CATSDSPGQSPSYNEQFF
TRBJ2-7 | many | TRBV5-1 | CASSLGQVTYEQYF
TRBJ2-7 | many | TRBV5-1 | CASSLDPGSDYEQYF
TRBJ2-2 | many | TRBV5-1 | CASSAHRDLSTGELFF
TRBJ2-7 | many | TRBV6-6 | CASRPLAGGSYEQYF
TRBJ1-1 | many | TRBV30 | CAWSVLLPNTEAFF
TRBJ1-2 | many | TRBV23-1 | CASSQSSRPYGYTF
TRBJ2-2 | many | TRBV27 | CASSFGSGSGPGELFF
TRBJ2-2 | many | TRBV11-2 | CASSWGGVGTGELFF
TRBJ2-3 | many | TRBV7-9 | CASSFASYSQYF
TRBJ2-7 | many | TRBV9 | CASSVDSGGSYEQYF
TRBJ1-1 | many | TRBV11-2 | CATKTGPNTEAFF
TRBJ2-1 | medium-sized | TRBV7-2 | CASSAGLAGFSYNEQFF
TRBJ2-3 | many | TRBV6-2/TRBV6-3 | CASSSGRDRFLTDTQYF
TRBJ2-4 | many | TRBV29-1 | CSVGPTSGGNIQYF
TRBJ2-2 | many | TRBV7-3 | CASSPRTSGLTGELFF
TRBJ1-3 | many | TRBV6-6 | CASSWGQPSSGNTIYF
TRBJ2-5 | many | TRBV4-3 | CASSQGLADQETQYF
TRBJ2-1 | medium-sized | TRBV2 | CASSRSWASGDEQFF
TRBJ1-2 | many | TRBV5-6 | CASSRTGIYGYTF
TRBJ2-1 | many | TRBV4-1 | CASSPRQFSPYNEQFF
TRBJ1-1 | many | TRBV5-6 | CASSLASPGRTEAFF
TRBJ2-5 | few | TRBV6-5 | CASSYLDRQETQYF
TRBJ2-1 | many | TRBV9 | CASSVGSGLYNEQFF
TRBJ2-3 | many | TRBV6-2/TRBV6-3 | CASRHRGLADTQYF
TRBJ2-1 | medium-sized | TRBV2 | CASSVGGNEQFF
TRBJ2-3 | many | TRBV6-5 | CASTLSGSTDTQYF
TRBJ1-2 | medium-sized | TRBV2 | CASLPGGANYGYTF
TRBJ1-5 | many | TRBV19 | CASSIIRGGYYQPQHF